This T cell receptor beta chain was retrieved from a study of blood T cell repertoires in COVID-19. Study-wide context: Sites across the United States, Italy and Spain contributed samples from acute and convalescent COVID-19.

V was cut by 0 bases and J by 8 bases, with 25 bases left in between. Germline V gives CDR1 LGHNA, CDR2 YSLEER. The CDR3 extends over 18 amino acids. Authors' analysis steps: Amplification of reference gene primers was used by the study to estimate nucleated cell counts. Here immunoSEQ multiplex PCR was the method, and the copy in TCRdb shows in-frame clones only, minus some. V and J calls and clone size follow that table, whereas D and trimming were derived from the DNA. The data contain over 100,000 clones, approximately 80% of them singletons. The TCR sequence derives from a human donor in a cohort sampled during active COVID-19. The chain links TRBV4-3 to TRBJ2-5; tentatively, D is TRBD2 (5 bases). Specimen: peripheral blood. The CDR3 loop is CASSQEGRRSGFAGTQYF. The CDR3 DNA is TGCGCCAGCAGCCAAGAAGGGCGGCGAAGCGGATTTGCCGGAACCCAGTACTTC.